This TCR beta chain was identified in a study of tumor and adjacent non-tumor tissue in lung cancer. Across the study: There were 11 to 13 adenocarcinoma, a couple of squamous cell carcinoma and 1 small cell lung cancer cases. Each sample yielded 4 million to 5 million productive TCRbeta reads on average.

Notes on the study in general: Patients with more diverse tumor TCRs had worse survival. Top 100 clones took a larger repertoire share in normal lung.

Three rounds of nested PCR, following a modified ARM-PCR protocol, produced the TCRbeta library. TCRdb passed the multiplex PCR reads through MiXCR, listing each CDR3 protein once. The table includes roughly 140,000 distinct CDR3 sequences, approximately 66% detected once. The CDR3 totals 14 residues. CDR1 is SGHAT, CDR2 FQNNGV, per germline. This clonotype showed up just a few times. Its antigen is unknown. Germline is not matched at one junction end, which may reflect a read error. This sample's RNA came from whole unsorted tissue. Sequenced input: lung tumor tissue. This clonotype originated in a man between 60 and 75 years old with small cell lung cancer. This chain uses TRBV11-2 with TRBJ2-7; perhaps TRBD1 as D (6 bases). The CDR3 loop is CPSSLISRGGEQYF. The CDR3 DNA reads TGTCCCAGCAGCTTAATCTCCAGGGGCGGCGAGCAGTATTTC.